These T cell receptor beta chains were read from a single sample in a study of beta chain features in type 1 diabetes. The repertoire was sequenced with immunoSEQ multiplex PCR; TCRdb's copy has only in-frame clones and lacks some. The table records roughly 730,000 clones, around 15% of them present only once. Sequencing was done on a sample of naive CD4+ T cells from blood. Every receptor here comes from a man between 18 and 35 years old with type 1 diabetes. The CDR3 runs from the conserved cysteine through the conserved F or W. D genes are given only for firm matches. Clone size is shown for a subset of rows, as once, few, many or a class of expanded clone.

TRBJ1-4,few,.,TRBV11-2,TGTGCCAGCAGCTTAGCGGGAGGGGCGACGGGAAAACTGTTTTTT,CASSLAGGATGKLFF
TRBJ1-2,.,TRBD1,TRBV14,TGTGCCAGCAGCCAAGGACAGGGCTATGGCTACACCTTC,CASSQGQGYGYTF
TRBJ1-6,.,.,TRBV2,TGTGCCAGCTCGGCGGATAGCTCCTATAATTCACCCCTCCACTTT,CASSADSSYNSPLHF
TRBJ2-3,.,TRBD2,TRBV7-9,TGTGCCAGCAGCTTAGGGGGACTAGCGCCGTTAAATACGCAGTATTTT,CASSLGGLAPLNTQYF
TRBJ1-4,.,TRBD1,TRBV7-9,TGTGCCAGCAGCTCCGGGACAGGGGATGAAAAACTGTTTTTT,CASSSGTGDEKLFF
TRBJ2-3,.,.,TRBV25-1,TGTGCCAGCAGTGAAGTTTGGGCCGGCTCCCGCACAGATACGCAGTATTTT,CASSEVWAGSRTDTQYF
TRBJ2-3,few,.,TRBV5-1,TGCGCCAGCAGCTTGGCCGCACTAGCAAGCACAGATACGCAGTATTTT,CASSLAALASTDTQYF
TRBJ2-4,.,.,TRBV28,TGTGCCAGCAGTTTTCTGGCAGGGAAACAAAACATTCAGTACTTC,CASSFLAGKQNIQYF
TRBJ1-6,few,TRBD1,TRBV28,TGTGCCAGCAGTGTACAGGGGGCAAATTCACCCCTCCACTTT,CASSVQGANSPLHF
TRBJ2-3,many,TRBD2,TRBV10-3,TGTGCCTCCGGGGGGGACACAGATACGCAGTATTTT,CASGGDTDTQYF
TRBJ2-7,few,.,TRBV27,TGTGCCAGCAGTTTGGCAGGGTGGTACGAGCAGTACTTC,CASSLAGWYEQYF
TRBJ2-7,.,.,TRBV27,TGTGCCAGCAGTAAGGGCCCCTACGAGCAGTACTTC,CASSKGPYEQYF
TRBJ2-3,.,TRBD2,TRBV7-9,TGTGCCAGCAGCCTTCGGAGACTAGCGAGCGCAGATACGCAGTATTTT,CASSLRRLASADTQYF
TRBJ2-3,.,.,TRBV29-1,TGCAGCGTTGATGAGGCGACAGATACGCAGTATTTT,CSVDEATDTQYF
TRBJ2-3,.,.,TRBV27,TGTGCCAGCAGTTGGGGCACAGATACGCAGTATTTT,CASSWGTDTQYF
TRBJ2-3,.,.,TRBV18,TGTGCCAGCTCGCCTGGCACAGATACGCAGTATTTT,CASSPGTDTQYF
TRBJ1-2,.,TRBD1,TRBV29-1,TGCAGCGAACAGGGGGCTGGTGGCTACACCTTC,CSEQGAGGYTF
TRBJ1-5,.,.,TRBV9,TGTGCCAGCATCCTCTTCCGGGGGGGCAATCAGCCCCAGCATTTT,CASILFRGGNQPQHF
TRBJ2-2,few,TRBD2,TRBV7-9,TGTGCCAGCAGCCCCAACCGGGGGGTTACGGACACCGGGGAGCTGTTTTTT,CASSPNRGVTDTGELFF
TRBJ2-5,.,.,TRBV6-5,TGTGCCAGCAGTTACGTCTCAGGACGAAAAGAGACCCAGTACTTC,CASSYVSGRKETQYF
TRBJ2-7,.,TRBD1,TRBV7-8,TGTGCCAGCAGCAAAGGACAGGGGGTCGGCTACGAGCAGTACTTC,CASSKGQGVGYEQYF
TRBJ2-5,.,TRBD1,TRBV7-9,TGTGCCAGCAGCTACGACAGGGTCCAAGAGACCCAGTACTTC,CASSYDRVQETQYF
TRBJ2-7,few,.,TRBV7-9,TGTGCCAGCAGCTTAGGCATTTGGGGGCCTGACGAGCAGTACTTC,CASSLGIWGPDEQYF
TRBJ1-6,few,.,TRBV7-2,TGTGCCAGCAGCTTAGTAGAGGCGGCCACTAATTCACCCCTCCACTTT,CASSLVEAATNSPLHF
TRBJ1-2,few,.,TRBV25-1,TGTGCCAGCAGTGAGCGACAGAACACCTTC,CASSERQNTF
TRBJ2-7,.,.,TRBV2,TGTGCCAGCAGTGCGGTCAGGGGATACGAGCAGTACTTC,CASSAVRGYEQYF
TRBJ2-3,few,.,TRBV6-5,TGTGCCAGCAGCTCCTTGGGGGGATGGACAGATACGCAGTATTTT,CASSSLGGWTDTQYF
TRBJ2-7,few,TRBD2,TRBV30,TGTGCCTGGAGTGGGTTCTTGCCTACTAGCGGGACTACCTACGAGCAGTACTTC,CAWSGFLPTSGTTYEQYF
TRBJ2-3,few,.,TRBV6-1,TGTGCCAGCAGTGATCTGGGGCGGGGCACAGATACGCAGTATTTT,CASSDLGRGTDTQYF
TRBJ2-7,few,.,TRBV30,TGTGCCTGGAGTGTGGGTCTAGCCTCCTACGAGCAGTACTTC,CAWSVGLASYEQYF
TRBJ2-3,.,.,TRBV6-5,TGTGCCAGCAGTTATACACCCGGGACAGATACGCAGTATTTT,CASSYTPGTDTQYF
TRBJ1-1,few,.,TRBV11-3,TGTGCCAGCAGCCACGAGGGCGCTTCTGAAGCTTTCTTT,CASSHEGASEAFF
TRBJ2-3,.,TRBD2,TRBV27,TGTGCCAGCAGGGACTTGGCGGGGGTAAGCACAGATACGCAGTATTTT,CASRDLAGVSTDTQYF
TRBJ1-2,.,.,TRBV27,TGTGCCAGCAGTTTAACCAGGGACAACTATGGCTACACCTTC,CASSLTRDNYGYTF
TRBJ1-5,few,.,TRBV19,TGTGCCAGTAACAGGAGAAATCAGCCCCAGCATTTT,CASNRRNQPQHF
TRBJ2-1,.,.,TRBV2,TGTGCCAGCAGTGTAGCAATGTACAATGAGCAGTTCTTC,CASSVAMYNEQFF
TRBJ2-3,.,.,TRBV28,TGTGCCAGCAGTTTAACCACAGATACGCAGTATTTT,CASSLTTDTQYF
TRBJ2-5,few,.,TRBV7-9,TGTGCCAGCAGCTCCCCTCGGACAGCGTCCCCTACCCAGTACTTC,CASSSPRTASPTQYF
TRBJ2-2,few,.,TRBV5-1,TGCGCCAGCAGCTTGACGACCGGGGAGCTGTTTTTT,CASSLTTGELFF
TRBJ2-1,few,.,TRBV27,TGTGCCAGCAGTTTAATTGGTGGGGGATACAATGAGCAGTTCTTC,CASSLIGGGYNEQFF
TRBJ2-3,.,.,TRBV5-4,TGTGCCAGCAGCCCGGTAGCTGGAGATACGCAGTATTTT,CASSPVAGDTQYF
TRBJ2-7,few,TRBD2,TRBV28,TGTGCCAGCAGTGCAACTAGCGGGGTAGCCTACGAGCAGTACTTC,CASSATSGVAYEQYF
TRBJ1-5,few,.,TRBV18,TGTGCCAGCTCACCCGGGGCGGTCGATCAGCCCCAGCATTTT,CASSPGAVDQPQHF
TRBJ1-1,.,.,TRBV28,TGTGCCAGCAGTGGACATCCGTACACTGAAGCTTTCTTT,CASSGHPYTEAFF
TRBJ1-5,.,.,TRBV30,TGTGCCTGGAGTTTGGCGGAGCGCAATCAGCCCCAGCATTTT,CAWSLAERNQPQHF
TRBJ2-6,few,TRBD1,TRBV30,TGTGCCTGGAAAGTGGGACAGGGATTAGCTGGGGCCAACGTCCTGACTTTC,CAWKVGQGLAGANVLTF
TRBJ1-2,.,.,TRBV15,TGTGCCACCAGCTTGAGTAACTATGGCTACACCTTC,CATSLSNYGYTF
TRBJ2-7,.,.,TRBV7-9,TGTGCCAGCAGCTTAGGCCTGGGCAGGGACGTCGACGAGCAGTACTTC,CASSLGLGRDVDEQYF
TRBJ1-2,.,.,TRBV15,TGTGCCACCAGCAGAGATCAGGGAGACTATGGCTACACCTTC,CATSRDQGDYGYTF
TRBJ1-2,few,TRBD1,TRBV28,TGTGCCAGCAGCCAAGACAGGGTCGACACCTTC,CASSQDRVDTF
TRBJ1-6,.,.,TRBV6-5,TGTGCCAGCAACCAGGGATCTGGATCACCCCTCCACTTT,CASNQGSGSPLHF
TRBJ1-2,.,.,TRBV5-4,TGTGCCAGCAGCCCCACCCTTGGACAACGTGTCGCTAACTATGGCTACACCTTC,CASSPTLGQRVANYGYTF
TRBJ2-2,.,TRBD1,TRBV2,TGTGCCAGCAACCGGGACAGGGTCACCGGGGAGCTGTTTTTT,CASNRDRVTGELFF
TRBJ2-2,.,.,TRBV6-5,TGTGCCAGCAGTTGGCAGCCTAACACCGGGGAGCTGTTTTTT,CASSWQPNTGELFF